This TCR beta chain was identified during a study of shared clonotypes between healthy human individuals (dated by TCRdb to about 2020). In the study overall: A couple of women and three men aged 18 to 49 years were included in the cohort. For each donor, CD4 naive and CD4 memory were each given three plates, CD8 naive was given two plates, and CD8 memory was given one plate. To estimate repertoire size and how much clonotype sharing occurs between individuals, the study deeply sequenced the blood TCR repertoires of several healthy adults. To increase sequencing depth and limit assay-specific biases, different laboratories used diverse techniques to prepare libraries and sequence TCR repertoires. Leukapheresis yielded between about 0.85 and 10 billion PBMCs per donor.

Note on this clone: It has no known antigen specificity. No clone much larger than this one lies a single base away; base qualities are absent.

TCR CDR3 regions were amplified from genomic DNA by multiplex PCR using the deep immunoSEQ assay. Genomic DNA extracted from each cell subset was distributed evenly over all wells of several immunoSEQ 96-well plates, and each plate served as one replicate. For sorted subsets, about 220 ng of genomic DNA, equivalent to 25,000 to 30,000 T cell genomes, went into each replicate PCR. Purified libraries were quantified with a Qubit 3.0 fluorometer, sized on a Bioanalyzer 2100, and re-quantified with the KAPA Library Quantification kit. Every immunoSEQ 96-well plate was sequenced on a separate single-read 150-cycle Illumina NextSeq 550 flow cell. The study's processing was this. Because only junctional sequences without quality scores were contained in the immunoSEQ output, filtering matching that applied to full-length reads could not be performed. Sequences were annotated with PyIR, a Python wrapper for IgBLAST v1.9, and V/J genes and CDR3 were assigned using IMGT germline references. Reads were removed for weak V/J assignments (E-value above 1e-6), missing CDR3, stop codons, out-of-frame junctions, or ambiguous translated residues. V3J clonotypes were defined as sequences sharing an identical inferred V gene, J gene, and CDR3 amino acid sequence. To compute the percentage overlap between repertoires, the number of shared unique clonotypes was divided by the size of the smaller repertoire. Repertoire richness was assessed with RTK rarefaction, the Chao1 estimator, and Recon v2.1 estimates of unobserved clonotypes. For all TCRbeta clonotypes obtained by the gDNA method from several donors, generation probabilities were computed with OLGA. Entries here come from immuneACCESS through TCRdb and include only in-frame sequences with V and J called. Some clones fail to appear in such tables; in the studies checked, an unresolved V gene covers under half of the shortfall, and the cause of the remainder is unknown. V and J calls and clone size are those listed in that table; D and trimming were worked out from the DNA. Here the sample has over 2 million clones; about nine tenths occur a single time. Together, the top ten hold 0.3% to 0.4% of the sample.

Healthy HIV-negative adults with no recently reported acute infections or vaccinations were included as donors. Only Caucasian adults living in Nashville, Tennessee, USA were represented among the donors. CD4+ T cells were enriched through magnetic negative selection, after which naive cells were positively selected on CD45RA and the remaining negative fraction served as the memory subset. Blood was obtained by leukapheresis, after which PBMCs were separated by Ficoll-Histopaque density gradient centrifugation and cryopreserved in liquid nitrogen vapor phase. Purity and quantity of every magnetically sorted T cell population were checked by analytical flow cytometry. From each sorted fraction, genomic DNA was isolated and quantified by UV absorbance on a Nanodrop 2000c. Overall study outcomes, separate from this receptor: Compared with non-shared clonotypes, clonotypes shared by all four sorted-subset donors had higher generation probabilities. Pairwise subsampling led to the expectation that sequencing depth would affect the degree of clonotype sharing among donors. Across a few donors, about 4.5% of naive CD4, roughly 3.8% of naive CD8, 2.3% of memory CD4, and about 0.4% of memory CD8 clonotypes were shared. Because the study included a small number of donors, the genetic and exposure-history diversity represented was limited. Sampling was limited to blood, and TCR repertoires in tissue likely differ from TCR repertoires in blood. Naive subsets generally had larger estimated clonotype richness than memory subsets did. Even with the large sequencing depth, rarefaction of the sorted-subset datasets indicated that sequencing was incomplete.

The sequencing sample was made of naive CD4+ T cells from PBMCs. Explained via the paper, the cell subset or site label denotes: CD45RA+ positively selected. This receptor was taken from a man aged 18 to 29 in good health. Some clones in this sample may be carry-over from other donors' samples.

The CDR3 region reads CASSSPRESSYNEQFF. The sequenced DNA is TGTGCCAGCAGCTCCCCCAGGGAGAGCTCCTACAATGAGCAGTTCTTC. The V gene is TRBV5-4 and the J gene is TRBJ2-1; the D gene assignment is perhaps TRBD1 or TRBD2, with each matching 5 bases. The CDR3, from cysteine to phenylalanine, totals 16 residues. Kept here is only the CDR3 DNA, which spans 48 bases and is read in frame from base 1. At the junction V is shortened by 3 bases and J by 0 bases, with 13 bases in between. Sequences SGHNT (CDR1) and YYREEE (CDR2) are obtained from the germline V gene (reference sequence).